One and the same sample provided the 25 T cell receptor beta chains below, sequenced in a study of T cell responses to AZD1222 COVID-19 vaccine. The protocol was immunoSEQ multiplex PCR, while the TCRdb copy is restricted to in-frame clones and leaves out a portion. The sample shows about 120,000 clones, around 93% of them seen only once. The starting material was peripheral blood, obtained on day 0 of AZD1222 vaccination. All receptors derive from an adult in good health.

V gene TRBV28 combines with J gene TRBJ1-2; D may be TRBD1 (5 bases). V dropped 8 bases and J dropped 4 bases, with 11 bases sitting between them. The CDR3 spans 12 residues. In germline, CDR1 is MDHEN, CDR2 SYDVKM. CDR3 in DNA: TGTGCCAGCGTTCAGGGCAGCTATGGCTACACCTTC. It yields the protein CASVQGSYGYTF.

The chain employs TRBV28 and TRBJ1-5; tentatively, D is TRBD1 (6 bases). V was cut by 5 bases and J by 2 bases, with 16 bases left in between. This CDR3 has 16 amino acids. The germline V gene encodes CDR1 MDHEN and CDR2 SYDVKM. CDR3 coding DNA: TGTGCCAGCAGTGGGGGCCTTTCCGGTCGCAATCAGCCCCAGCATTTT. This translates into CASSGGLSGRNQPQHF.

The CDR3 protein is CASSLESQAQGYTF. The CDR3 DNA reads TGCGCCAGCAGCTTGGAATCCCAGGCGCAGGGCTACACCTTC. V is TRBV5-1 and J is TRBJ1-2; D is uncertain. Trimming left V 0 bases short and J 8 bases short, with 14 bases between. Germline values: CDR1 SGHRS, CDR2 YFSETQ. The CDR3 spans 14 residues.

V and J are TRBV5-6 and TRBJ1-2; D possibly corresponds to TRBD1 (5 bases). The germline V and J ends were trimmed by 0 bases and 4 bases, with 10 bases remaining between them. CDR3 size: 14 residues. Germline V CDR1 and CDR2: SGHDT, YYEEEE. Here the CDR3 reads CASSLVEGFYGYTF. The CDR3 DNA reads TGTGCCAGCAGCTTGGTGGAGGGGTTCTATGGCTACACCTTC. The full variable domain, rest sourced from reference TRBV5-6 and TRBJ1-2, is DAGVTQSPTHLIKTRGQQVTLRCSPKSGHDTVSWYQQALGQGPQFIFQYYEEEERQRGNFPDRFSGHQFPNYSSELNVNALLLGDSALYLCASSLVEGFYGYTFGSGTRLTVV.

J is TRBJ2-1 and V is TRBV27; 9 bases are shared with TRBD2. CDR1 is MNHEY, CDR2 SMNVEV, per germline (reference sequence). V lost 4 bases, J lost 10 bases, and 8 bases stayed unmatched. The CDR3 totals 14 residues. This CDR3 reads CASSWASGELEQFF. CDR3 DNA: TGTGCCAGCAGTTGGGCTAGCGGGGAGTTGGAGCAGTTCTTC.

CDR3 in amino acids: CASSLGTGNYGYTF. The CDR3 region has the DNA TGTGCCAGCAGCTTAGGGACAGGGAACTATGGCTACACCTTC. The chain joins TRBV13 to TRBJ1-2; the match to TRBD1 covers 7 bases. V was pared by 0 bases and J by 2 bases, with 0 bases of the junction left unmatched. Germline CDR1 PRHDT, CDR2 FYEKMQ (reference sequence). CDR3 size: 14 residues.

The chain couples TRBV4-1 to TRBJ2-1; the D gene is possibly TRBD2 (6 bases). V lost 0 bases and J 4 bases, leaving 10 bases between the germline ends. The CDR3 loop spans 15 amino acids. Germline values: CDR1 MGHRA, CDR2 YSYEKL. In DNA, the CDR3 is TGCGCCAGCAGCCAAGAGCGGGGCAATTACAATGAGCAGTTCTTC. This translates into CASSQERGNYNEQFF.

The chain has TRBV5-1 and TRBJ2-5, with 7 bases identical to TRBD1. V gave up 4 bases and J gave up 2 bases; unmatched junction bases: 5. The CDR3 covers 14 residues. CDR1 and CDR2 (germline): SGHRS, YFSETQ. The DNA of the CDR3 is TGCGCCAGCAGCGAAGGGACAGCGCAAGAGACCCAGTACTTC. Protein: CASSEGTAQETQYF.

The V gene is TRBV6-5, the J gene TRBJ1-2; the match to TRBD1 covers 8 bases. Germline CDR1 MNHEY, CDR2 SVGAGI. Trimming at V came to 2 bases and at J to 7 bases, leaving 9 bases not matched to a gene. CDR3 length: 15 residues. DNA of the CDR3: TGTGCCAGCAGTTACGGGGCCGGACAGGGAAGTGGCTACACCTTC. As protein: CASSYGAGQGSGYTF.

The chain joins TRBV6-6 to TRBJ2-1; perhaps TRBD1 as D (6 bases). This CDR3 is 15 amino acids long. V was shortened by 5 bases and J by 2 bases, with 13 bases between the two germline ends. Per the germline V gene, CDR1 is MNHNY and CDR2 is SVGAGI (reference sequence). The CDR3 sequence is CASSPQGTAYNEQFF. CDR3 nucleotides: TGTGCCAGCAGTCCCCAGGGGACCGCCTACAATGAGCAGTTCTTC.

The genes are TRBV19 and TRBJ1-2; 7 nucleotides agree with TRBD1. This CDR3 contains 15 residues. V shed 5 bases, J shed 2 bases, and the junction held 8 bases outside the gene matches. Germline loops: CDR1 LNHDA, CDR2 SQIVND (reference sequence). This CDR3 is CASSPRDRANYGYTF. The CDR3, as DNA: TGTGCCAGTAGTCCAAGGGACAGAGCCAACTATGGCTACACCTTC.

This chain uses TRBV5-4 with TRBJ1-1; 7 bases agree with TRBD1. The CDR3 totals 16 residues. V lost 4 bases, J lost 0 bases, and 9 bases stayed unmatched. CDR1 is SGHNT and CDR2 is YYREEE in the germline V gene (reference sequence). The chain's CDR3 is CASSPRTGSMNTEAFF. CDR3 nucleotide sequence: TGTGCCAGCAGCCCCAGGACAGGATCTATGAACACTGAAGCTTTCTTT.

The CDR3 reads CASSLVRQIEQFF. CDR3 nucleotide sequence: TGTGCCAGCAGCTTAGTTAGACAGATTGAGCAGTTCTTC. The J gene is TRBJ2-1, the V gene TRBV7-8, with D tentatively TRBD1 (5 bases). The CDR3 sequence is 13 residues long. Germline V gives CDR1 SGHVS, CDR2 FQNEAQ. V lost 1 base and J lost 9, with 10 bases in between.

The chain has TRBV5-1 and TRBJ1-2; no clear D. This CDR3 comprises 14 residues. Per germline, CDR1 SGHRS and CDR2 YFSETQ. Trimming cost V 0 bases and J 3 bases, with 9 bases left between them. The CDR3 sequence: CASSLALADYGYTF. Written as DNA, the CDR3 is TGCGCCAGCAGCTTGGCCTTGGCGGACTATGGCTACACCTTC.

The chain couples TRBV11-2 to TRBJ2-7, with no clear D. Trimming pared 0 bases from V and 0 bases from J, leaving 18 bases between. Germline V gene lookup returns CDR1 SGHAT and CDR2 FQNNGV. The CDR3 spans 18 residues. The chain's CDR3 is CASSLELSSSLYSYEQYF. The CDR3 DNA is TGTGCCAGCAGCTTAGAGCTCTCTTCTTCCCTTTACTCCTACGAGCAGTACTTC.

The V and J genes are TRBV20-1 and TRBJ2-1, with D possibly matching TRBD1 (5 bases). The V end lost 3 bases, the J end lost 6 bases, and 15 bases lay between the germline ends. This CDR3 is 14 amino acids long. Germline CDR1 reads DFQATT; CDR2 reads SNEGSKA (reference sequence). The CDR3, as DNA: TGCAGTGCTAGTCCCCGACAGATCGCCAATGAGCAGTTCTTC. This encodes CSASPRQIANEQFF.

The chain employs TRBV28 and TRBJ1-5, with TRBD1 matching over 8 bases. The CDR3 loop spans 15 amino acids. In germline, CDR1 is MDHEN, CDR2 SYDVKM. With 6 bases clipped from V and 7 bases from J, the junction kept 11 bases outside the gene matches. CDR3 region: CASSLPGGVGQPQHF. CDR3 in DNA: TGTGCCAGCAGCCTTCCAGGGGGCGTGGGGCAGCCCCAGCATTTT.

The chain combines TRBV5-1 with TRBJ2-4; perhaps TRBD2 as D (6 bases). CDR1 is SGHRS, CDR2 YFSETQ, per germline. The germline V and J ends were trimmed by 1 base and 3 bases, with 20 bases remaining between them. The CDR3 loop spans 18 amino acids. The CDR3 DNA is TGCGCCAGCAGCTTGCTTAGCGGATCATCTGGCAACAAAAACATTCAGTACTTC. Translated: CASSLLSGSSGNKNIQYF. Using reference TRBV5-1 and TRBJ2-4 for the parts outside the CDR3, the full variable domain is KAGVTQTPRYLIKTRGQQVTLSCSPISGHRSVSWYQQTPGQGLQFLFEYFSETQRNKGNFPGRFSGRQFSNSRSEMNVSTLELGDSALYLCASSLLSGSSGNKNIQYFGAGTRLSVL.

The rearrangement links TRBV7-2 to TRBJ2-1, with TRBD1 as a possible D gene (6 bases). The CDR3 is 13 amino acids. Trimming took off 5 bases at V and 12 bases at J, with 17 bases between the two ends. Per germline, CDR1 SGHTA and CDR2 FQGNSA. CDR3 loop: CASSLVMGAGQFF. CDR3 nucleotide sequence: TGTGCCAGCAGCCTAGTGATGGGGGCGGGGCAGTTCTTC.

V is TRBV18 and J is TRBJ2-3, with TRBD2 as a possible D gene (5 bases). The V gene lost 1 base and the J gene lost 11 bases, with 10 bases spanning the gap. The CDR3 is made up of 12 amino acids. CDR1 KGHSH and CDR2 LQKENI come from the germline V gene. The CDR3: CASSPQDEGQYF. CDR3 in DNA: TGTGCCAGCTCACCACAGGACGAGGGGCAGTATTTT.

This clone appeared a single time. The V and J genes are TRBV6-1 and TRBJ2-2; D gene ambiguous. Trimming took off 2 bases at V and 0 bases at J, with 19 bases between the two ends. CDR1 is MNHNS, CDR2 SASEGT, per germline. The CDR3 runs to 19 residues. In DNA form, the CDR3 reads TGTGCCAGCAGTGAATCCGACACGTATATCTACGCGAACACCGGGGAGCTGTTTTTT. It encodes CASSESDTYIYANTGELFF.

This clone has a handful of counts. The chain has TRBV27 and TRBJ2-5, with no clear D. The CDR3 spans 13 residues. Germline lookup yields CDR1 MNHEY and CDR2 SMNVEV (reference sequence). The V end lost 2 bases, the J end lost 2 bases, and 6 bases lay between the germline ends. Here the CDR3 DNA reads TGTGCCAGCAGTTTACGACAACAAGAGACCCAGTACTTC. Residues: CASSLRQQETQYF.

The J gene is TRBJ1-1, the V gene TRBV28; 8 bases map to TRBD1. The CDR3 loop spans 17 amino acids. V shed 5 bases, J shed 3 bases, and the junction held 14 bases outside the gene matches. CDR1 is MDHEN and CDR2 is SYDVKM in the germline V gene. DNA for the CDR3: TGTGCCAGCAGTCCGAGGACAGGGTTCCTTCCATACACTGAAGCTTTCTTT. Translating gives CASSPRTGFLPYTEAFF.

The chain joins TRBV9 to TRBJ1-2, with 7 bases identical to TRBD1. V lost 4 bases to trimming and J lost 2 bases; unmatched junction nucleotides: 5. The CDR3 spans 14 residues. CDR1 and CDR2 (germline): SGDLS, YYNGEE. The CDR3, as DNA: TGTGCCAGCAGCACCACAGGGGCCAACTATGGCTACACCTTC. Its protein product is CASSTTGANYGYTF.

The J gene is TRBJ2-5, the V gene TRBV3-1 (or the pseudogene TRBV3-2), with D hard to call. Trimming took 1 base from V and 4 from J, leaving 7 bases between them. From germline, CDR1 is LGHDT and CDR2 YNNKEL (reference sequence). The length of the CDR3 is 13 residues. CDR3 region: CASSQGGLETQYF. As DNA, the CDR3 is TGTGCCAGCAGCCAAGGTGGGTTAGAGACCCAGTACTTC.